A selection of T cell receptor beta chains follows, all from one sample in a study of vaccination and CD4 T cells after COVID-19. TCRdb analysed the PCR reads with MiXCR anew, one entry per CDR3 protein. The sample lists roughly 14,000 distinct CDR3 sequences, over 65% occurring once. The sequenced sample was CD4+ T cells from blood, obtained after SARS-CoV-2 vaccination. These receptors came from a human donor who had recovered from COVID-19. Each CDR3 is given with its conserved first and last residue. Fields, in order: CDR3 length, J gene, V gene, clone size, D gene, CDR3 DNA, CDR3 protein. The D gene is left open where the match is weak. Not all rows give a size; the values are once, few, many and, for expanded clones, a class.

15 | TRBJ2-7 | TRBV7-3 | - | TRBD1 | TGTGCCAGCAGCTTAGACAGGGGTGTGTTTTACGAGCAGTACTTC | CASSLDRGVFYEQYF
16 | TRBJ1-1 | TRBV7-8 | - | TRBD1 | TGTGCCAGCAGCTCCCCGCGACAGGGGGCAGACACTGAAGCTTTCTTT | CASSSPRQGADTEAFF
13 | TRBJ1-5 | TRBV9 | medium-sized | - | TGTGCCAGCAGCGCAAGAGAGGGGGGAGCCCAGCATTTT | CASSAREGGAQHF
16 | TRBJ2-5 | TRBV5-4 | - | TRBD2 | TGTGCCAGCAGCCCGGGGGGATCAGGGCGGGGAGAGACCCAGTACTTC | CASSPGGSGRGETQYF
15 | TRBJ2-7 | TRBV10-1 | - | TRBD1 | TGCGCCAGCAGCCAGGGACAGGGGATCTCCTACGAGCAGTACTTC | CASSQGQGISYEQYF
16 | TRBJ2-1 | TRBV19 | - | - | TGTGCCAGTAGTACAAGAGCGGGCTTAACCTACAATGAGCAGTTCTTC | CASSTRAGLTYNEQFF
16 | TRBJ1-2 | TRBV18 | few | - | TGTGCCAGCTCACCAACTCCATCTTTGTATCGCTATGGCTACACCTTC | CASSPTPSLYRYGYTF
16 | TRBJ2-2 | TRBV20-1 | - | - | TGCAGTGCTAGAGGCCCGCAGGGGGGGAACACCGGGGAGCTGTTTTTT | CSARGPQGGNTGELFF
15 | TRBJ1-5 | TRBV15 | - | TRBD1 | TGTGCCACCAGCAGGGGGACAGGGGAGAATCAGCCCCAGCATTTT | CATSRGTGENQPQHF
19 | TRBJ2-3 | TRBV24-1 | - | TRBD2 | TGTGCCACCAGTGAATCCGGGACTAGCGGGACCTATATCACAGATACGCAGTATTTT | CATSESGTSGTYITDTQYF
17 | TRBJ2-3 | TRBV4-1 | - | TRBD2 | TGCGCCAGCAGCCAAGATCCGAGCGGGAGGGTGACAGATACGCAGTATTTT | CASSQDPSGRVTDTQYF
15 | TRBJ1-1 | TRBV19 | - | - | TGTGCCAGTAGTATGCCGGGGGCCATGAACACTGAAGCTTTCTTT | CASSMPGAMNTEAFF
12 | TRBJ1-1 | TRBV5-1 | - | - | TGCGCCAGCAGCGGGTCGGGAACTGAAGCTTTCTTT | CASSGSGTEAFF
15 | TRBJ1-5 | TRBV10-1 | - | - | TGCGCCAGCACAGTGTTAGGAGATAGCAATCAGCCCCAGCATTTT | CASTVLGDSNQPQHF
18 | TRBJ2-7 | TRBV5-1 | - | TRBD2 | TGCGCCAGCAGCCCTGGACTAGCGGGAGGACGGAGCTCCTACGAGCAGTACTTC | CASSPGLAGGRSSYEQYF
16 | TRBJ2-7 | TRBV20-1 | - | TRBD2 | TGCAGTGCTAGGAATAGCGGGAGCCCCAGCTCCTACGAGCAGTACTTC | CSARNSGSPSSYEQYF
17 | TRBJ2-3 | TRBV5-1 | - | TRBD2 | TGCGCCAGCAGCCTCACCTCGACTAGCGCGGGGGCAGATACGCAGTATTTT | CASSLTSTSAGADTQYF
14 | TRBJ1-1 | TRBV28 | - | - | TGTGCCAGCAGTTTATACGGGGAGAACACTGAAGCTTTCTTT | CASSLYGENTEAFF
14 | TRBJ2-5 | TRBV20-1 | - | - | TGCAGTGCTAGAGTTAGCCTGGCCAGGGAGACCCAGTACTTC | CSARVSLARETQYF
14 | TRBJ2-1 | TRBV5-1 | once | - | TGCGCCAGCAGCCTGACCGGGACCTACAATGAGCAGTTCTTC | CASSLTGTYNEQFF
18 | TRBJ1-6 | TRBV11-2 | - | - | TGTGCCAGCAGCTCCGGGACGCATGGTCGCTCCTATAATTCACCCCTCCACTTT | CASSSGTHGRSYNSPLHF
16 | TRBJ2-7 | TRBV20-1 | - | TRBD2 | TGCAGTGCTAGAGACCCCGGGACTAGCGGGAGAGGAGAGCAGTACTTC | CSARDPGTSGRGEQYF
15 | TRBJ2-7 | TRBV20-1 | - | - | TGCAGTGCTAGAGATCAAGGAGGGAATCCCTACGAGCAGTACTTC | CSARDQGGNPYEQYF
15 | TRBJ2-1 | TRBV12-3/TRBV12-4 | - | TRBD2 | TGTGCCAGCAGAGACGGGACTAGCGGGTGGAATGAGCAGTTCTTC | CASRDGTSGWNEQFF
14 | TRBJ2-3 | TRBV7-3 | - | - | TGTGCCAGCAGCCCGACAGGCGACACAGATACGCAGTATTTT | CASSPTGDTDTQYF
14 | TRBJ1-1 | TRBV10-3 | - | - | TGTGCCATCAGAACCTCTACAGGGTACACTGAAGCTTTCTTT | CAIRTSTGYTEAFF
13 | TRBJ1-2 | TRBV28 | - | - | TGTGCCAGTCTCCGGGGGCCCATTTATGGCTACACCTTC | CASLRGPIYGYTF
13 | TRBJ2-5 | TRBV20-1 | - | - | TGCAGTGCTCTTTTCATGGCTCAAGAGACCCAGTACTTC | CSALFMAQETQYF
15 | TRBJ2-2 | TRBV6-5 | - | - | TGTGCCAGCAGTTTGCGGCCCGAGAACACCGGGGAGCTATTTTTT | CASSLRPENTGELFF
13 | TRBJ2-7 | TRBV27 | - | - | TGTGCCAGCAGTTTACTCCGGGGGAGCGAGCAGTACTTC | CASSLLRGSEQYF
12 | TRBJ2-5 | TRBV12-3/TRBV12-4 | - | - | TGTGCCAGCAGTTTAGGGGGTGTGACCCAGTACTTC | CASSLGGVTQYF
16 | TRBJ2-7 | TRBV28 | - | TRBD1 | TGTGCCAGCAGTTTATTCGGCGGGACAGGGTCCTACGAGCAGTACTTC | CASSLFGGTGSYEQYF
13 | TRBJ1-6 | TRBV19 | - | TRBD1 | TGTGCCAGTAGTACGGGACAGGGTTATCTCCTCCACTTT | CASSTGQGYLLHF
15 | TRBJ2-1 | TRBV7-2 | - | TRBD1 | TGTGCCAGCAGCCCGAGACAGGGCGGAGTGAATGAGCAGTTCTTC | CASSPRQGGVNEQFF
13 | TRBJ2-2 | TRBV6-4 | - | - | TGTGCCAGCAGTGAGACTAGCACCGGGGAGCTGTTTTTT | CASSETSTGELFF
15 | TRBJ1-1 | TRBV7-9 | - | TRBD1 | TGTGCCGGCAGCTTACCGCCCAGGGGGGGGACTGAAGCTTTCTTT | CAGSLPPRGGTEAFF
21 | TRBJ2-7 | TRBV4-2 | - | TRBD2 | TGTGCCAGCAGCCCGAAGGGGGGGGGGAGACAGGGCTCTAGCGGGGCCTACGAGCAGTACTTC | CASSPKGGGRQGSSGAYEQYF
13 | TRBJ1-5 | TRBV14 | - | - | TGTGCCAGCAGCCAAGGGATCAATCAGCCCCAGCATTTT | CASSQGINQPQHF
14 | TRBJ1-6 | TRBV7-9 | - | - | TGTGCCAGCAGCGGGGGGAACTATAATTCACCCCTCCACTTT | CASSGGNYNSPLHF
19 | TRBJ2-6 | TRBV28 | - | - | TGTGCCAGCAGTCACTACAGGGGACTGACTGACTCTGGGGCCAACGTCCTGACTTTC | CASSHYRGLTDSGANVLTF
15 | TRBJ2-3 | TRBV27 | few | TRBD2 | TGTGCCAGCAGTTTATCTAGCGGGGGATTCGCGAGGCAGTATTTT | CASSLSSGGFARQYF
12 | TRBJ1-2 | TRBV20-1 | - | - | TGCAGTGCCGGACTGAGGGAATTTGGCTACACCTTC | CSAGLREFGYTF